These T cell receptor beta chains were read from a single sample in a study of persistence of HIV-infected CD4 T cells. No antigens are known for them. Sequenced by immunoSEQ multiplex PCR; TCRdb stores in-frame clones only, minus some. The sample includes more than 30,000 clones, 65% to 85% of them seen just once. Source: CD4+ T cells sorted from PBMCs after roughly 20-hour stimulation, taken from a patient who received antiretroviral therapy. Source of these receptors: an adult man with HIV who was CMV-seropositive. CDR3s include the opening cysteine and the closing phenylalanine or tryptophan. The order of the fields is CDR3 protein, CDR3 DNA, D gene, J gene, V gene, CDR3 length, clone size. D genes are given only for firm matches. Some rows mark clone size as missing; the rest say once, few, many or name a class of expanded clone.

CDR3aa: CAISDSGQSYEQYF; CDR3nt: TGTGCCATCAGTGATAGTGGACAGTCCTACGAGCAGTACTTC; d_gene: NA; j_gene: TRBJ2-7; v_gene: TRBV10-3; len: 14; abundance: NA
CDR3aa: CASSQGRGSIGELFF; CDR3nt: TGTGCCAGCAGCCAAGGGCGGGGGTCAATCGGGGAGCTGTTTTTT; d_gene: TRBD2; j_gene: TRBJ2-2; v_gene: TRBV3-1/TRBV3-2; len: 15; abundance: NA
CDR3aa: CASSYSALKGSGYTF; CDR3nt: TGTGCCAGCAGTTACTCTGCGCTTAAGGGGAGTGGCTACACCTTC; d_gene: NA; j_gene: TRBJ1-2; v_gene: TRBV6-5; len: 15; abundance: NA
CDR3aa: CASSQDVGSGGRDTQYF; CDR3nt: TGTGCCAGCAGCCAAGACGTCGGAAGCGGGGGGCGAGATACGCAGTATTTT; d_gene: TRBD2; j_gene: TRBJ2-3; v_gene: TRBV4-2; len: 17; abundance: NA
CDR3aa: CAWSKAVLSNSPLHF; CDR3nt: TGTGCCTGGAGTAAGGCAGTACTCTCTAATTCACCCCTCCACTTT; d_gene: NA; j_gene: TRBJ1-6; v_gene: TRBV30; len: 15; abundance: NA
CDR3aa: CASTPGGTLGGGYGYTF; CDR3nt: TGTGCCAGTACCCCGGGGGGGACACTCGGTGGAGGCTATGGCTACACCTTC; d_gene: NA; j_gene: TRBJ1-2; v_gene: TRBV19; len: 17; abundance: NA
CDR3aa: CASTYINQPQHF; CDR3nt: TGTGCCAGCACGTACATCAATCAGCCCCAGCATTTT; d_gene: NA; j_gene: TRBJ1-5; v_gene: TRBV6-5; len: 12; abundance: NA
CDR3aa: CASSEVLGAQYGYTF; CDR3nt: TGTGCCAGCAGTGAAGTGTTGGGGGCACAGTATGGCTACACCTTC; d_gene: NA; j_gene: TRBJ1-2; v_gene: TRBV6-1; len: 15; abundance: NA
CDR3aa: CASTIPQTGVRGYTF; CDR3nt: TGTGCCAGTACCATCCCCCAGACAGGGGTGCGAGGCTACACCTTC; d_gene: TRBD1; j_gene: TRBJ1-2; v_gene: TRBV19; len: 15; abundance: NA
CDR3aa: CASSKGTAELNTEAFF; CDR3nt: TGTGCCAGTAGTAAGGGGACAGCAGAGTTGAACACTGAAGCTTTCTTT; d_gene: TRBD1; j_gene: TRBJ1-1; v_gene: TRBV19; len: 16; abundance: NA
CDR3aa: CASSLVRTNYGYTF; CDR3nt: TGTGCCAGCAGCTTAGTAAGGACTAACTATGGCTACACCTTC; d_gene: NA; j_gene: TRBJ1-2; v_gene: TRBV7-9; len: 14; abundance: few
CDR3aa: CASTPGLNTGELFF; CDR3nt: TGTGCCAGTACTCCGGGACTAAACACCGGGGAGCTGTTTTTT; d_gene: TRBD2; j_gene: TRBJ2-2; v_gene: TRBV19; len: 14; abundance: NA
CDR3aa: CASSPLGNVPVYEQYF; CDR3nt: TGTGCCAGCAGCCCCCTAGGGAATGTCCCCGTCTACGAGCAGTACTTC; d_gene: NA; j_gene: TRBJ2-7; v_gene: TRBV7-9; len: 16; abundance: NA
CDR3aa: CASIGQGFSSPLHF; CDR3nt: TGTGCCAGCATTGGACAGGGCTTCAGTTCACCCCTCCACTTT; d_gene: TRBD1; j_gene: TRBJ1-6; v_gene: TRBV25-1; len: 14; abundance: NA
CDR3aa: CATSDRLAGKFF; CDR3nt: TGTGCCACCAGTGACCGTCTAGCGGGGAAGTTCTTC; d_gene: TRBD2; j_gene: TRBJ2-1; v_gene: TRBV24-1; len: 12; abundance: few
CDR3aa: CASSQLGMGNQPQHF; CDR3nt: TGCGCCAGCAGCCAATTAGGAATGGGCAATCAGCCCCAGCATTTT; d_gene: NA; j_gene: TRBJ1-5; v_gene: TRBV4-1; len: 15; abundance: NA
CDR3aa: CASSTYRGRGDTQYF; CDR3nt: TGTGCCAGCAGTACCTACCGGGGGCGGGGAGATACGCAGTATTTT; d_gene: NA; j_gene: TRBJ2-3; v_gene: TRBV27; len: 15; abundance: NA
CDR3aa: CASSGGGREPQHF; CDR3nt: TGCGCCAGCAGTGGGGGGGGTAGGGAGCCCCAGCATTTT; d_gene: NA; j_gene: TRBJ1-5; v_gene: TRBV10-1; len: 13; abundance: NA
CDR3aa: CASSLETLAGGPKYF; CDR3nt: TGCGCCAGCAGCTTGGAAACGCTAGCGGGGGGGCCGAAGTATTTT; d_gene: TRBD2; j_gene: TRBJ2-3; v_gene: TRBV5-1; len: 15; abundance: NA
CDR3aa: CTSSPHTGQDQPQHF; CDR3nt: TGCACCAGCAGCCCTCATACAGGGCAGGATCAGCCCCAGCATTTT; d_gene: NA; j_gene: TRBJ1-5; v_gene: TRBV1; len: 15; abundance: NA
CDR3aa: CASSSSRGSNQPQHF; CDR3nt: TGTGCCAGCAGCTCCTCCAGGGGAAGCAATCAGCCCCAGCATTTT; d_gene: NA; j_gene: TRBJ1-5; v_gene: TRBV7-8; len: 15; abundance: NA
CDR3aa: CASTAYGTEAFF; CDR3nt: TGTGCCAGCACTGCTTATGGGACAGAAGCTTTCTTT; d_gene: NA; j_gene: TRBJ1-1; v_gene: TRBV12-3/TRBV12-4; len: 12; abundance: NA
CDR3aa: CATSATSGGPASTDTQYF; CDR3nt: TGTGCCACCAGTGCTACTAGCGGGGGACCCGCTAGCACAGATACGCAGTATTTT; d_gene: TRBD2; j_gene: TRBJ2-3; v_gene: TRBV24-1; len: 18; abundance: NA
CDR3aa: CASSYRRGGTDTQYF; CDR3nt: TGTGCCAGCAGTTACCGGCGGGGGGGGACAGATACGCAGTATTTT; d_gene: TRBD2; j_gene: TRBJ2-3; v_gene: TRBV6-5; len: 15; abundance: NA
CDR3aa: CASSEFRTDGYTF; CDR3nt: TGTGCCAGCAGTGAATTTCGGACAGATGGCTACACCTTC; d_gene: NA; j_gene: TRBJ1-2; v_gene: TRBV6-1; len: 13; abundance: NA
CDR3aa: CASSLGGVQDTQYF; CDR3nt: TGTGCCAGCAGCTTAGGCGGGGTACAGGATACGCAGTATTTT; d_gene: NA; j_gene: TRBJ2-3; v_gene: TRBV7-6; len: 14; abundance: NA
CDR3aa: CASSLGRGMGYTF; CDR3nt: TGTGCCAGCAGCTTAGGGCGGGGCATGGGCTACACCTTC; d_gene: NA; j_gene: TRBJ1-2; v_gene: TRBV7-2; len: 13; abundance: NA
CDR3aa: CASSTGGDSPLHF; CDR3nt: TGTGCCAGCTCTACGGGAGGAGATTCACCCCTCCACTTT; d_gene: NA; j_gene: TRBJ1-6; v_gene: TRBV18; len: 13; abundance: NA
CDR3aa: CASSFGQGEETQYF; CDR3nt: TGCGCCAGCAGCTTTGGACAGGGAGAAGAGACCCAGTACTTC; d_gene: TRBD1; j_gene: TRBJ2-5; v_gene: TRBV5-1; len: 14; abundance: NA